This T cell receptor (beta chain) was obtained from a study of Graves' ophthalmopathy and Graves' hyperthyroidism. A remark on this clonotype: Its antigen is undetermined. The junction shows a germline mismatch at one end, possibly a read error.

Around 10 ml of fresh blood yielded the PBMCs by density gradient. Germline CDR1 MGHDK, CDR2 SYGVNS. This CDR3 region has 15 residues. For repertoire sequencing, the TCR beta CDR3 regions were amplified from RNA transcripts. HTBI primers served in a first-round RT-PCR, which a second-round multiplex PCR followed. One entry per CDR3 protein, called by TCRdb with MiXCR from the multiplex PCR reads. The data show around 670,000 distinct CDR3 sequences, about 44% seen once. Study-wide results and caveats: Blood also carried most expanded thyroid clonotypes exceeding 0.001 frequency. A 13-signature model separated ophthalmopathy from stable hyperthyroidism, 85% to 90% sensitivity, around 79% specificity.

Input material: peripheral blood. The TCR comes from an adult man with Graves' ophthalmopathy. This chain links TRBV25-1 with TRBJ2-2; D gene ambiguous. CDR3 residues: CACSAPRTNTGELFF. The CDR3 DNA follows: TGTGCCTGCAGTGCTCCCCGTACGAACACCGGGGAGCTGTTTTTT.